A selection of T cell receptor beta chains follows, all from one sample in a study of preoperative IRX-2 immunotherapy in early breast cancer. The table came from immunoSEQ multiplex PCR; TCRdb's copy has only in-frame clones and leaves some out. The top ten clones hold 9.8% of a sample with tens of thousands of clones, around 90% of them seen once. Sample collection was performed from a patient treated with IRX-2 immunotherapy. The receptor set was obtained from a human donor with breast cancer. Each CDR3 is given with its conserved first and last residue. Each record gives: V gene, clone size, J gene, CDR3 protein. For some rows the clone size is stated as once, few or many, or as a class when expanded; others skip it.

V gene: TRBV21-1
clone size: -
J gene: TRBJ2-6
CDR3 protein: CASSTGRGRWLGANVLTF

V gene: TRBV6-5
clone size: -
J gene: TRBJ1-5
CDR3 protein: CASRRTDGYQPQHF

V gene: TRBV5-1
clone size: -
J gene: TRBJ2-5
CDR3 protein: CASSPGGEIQETQYF

V gene: TRBV5-1
clone size: -
J gene: TRBJ2-1
CDR3 protein: CASSSGPSGNEQFF

V gene: TRBV30
clone size: -
J gene: TRBJ2-6
CDR3 protein: CAWKLGGLSGANVLTF

V gene: TRBV21-1
clone size: -
J gene: TRBJ1-4
CDR3 protein: CARQPTNEKLFF

V gene: TRBV5-6
clone size: -
J gene: TRBJ2-1
CDR3 protein: CASSTVDRYNEQFF

V gene: TRBV5-6
clone size: once
J gene: TRBJ2-7
CDR3 protein: CASSPDRGGSYEQYF

V gene: TRBV6-1
clone size: -
J gene: TRBJ2-1
CDR3 protein: CASSEAILSQGLVKSSYNEQFF

V gene: TRBV7-9
clone size: -
J gene: TRBJ1-2
CDR3 protein: CASSLEAVNYGYTF

V gene: TRBV28
clone size: -
J gene: TRBJ2-3
CDR3 protein: CASSFRRLPNTQYF

V gene: TRBV27
clone size: -
J gene: TRBJ2-7
CDR3 protein: CASSLYRGRDYEQYF

V gene: TRBV7-2
clone size: -
J gene: TRBJ2-7
CDR3 protein: CASSDRASYEQYF

V gene: TRBV9
clone size: -
J gene: TRBJ2-5
CDR3 protein: CASSVVSTSGGLAGETQYF

V gene: TRBV4-3
clone size: -
J gene: TRBJ2-5
CDR3 protein: CASSQWDRGQETQYF

V gene: TRBV19
clone size: -
J gene: TRBJ2-3
CDR3 protein: CASRDPGQGRADTQYF

V gene: TRBV6-6
clone size: -
J gene: TRBJ1-1
CDR3 protein: CASQAGGEAFF

V gene: TRBV11-1
clone size: -
J gene: TRBJ2-4
CDR3 protein: CASSPDGAKNIQYF

V gene: TRBV7-2
clone size: -
J gene: TRBJ1-1
CDR3 protein: CASSREPNTEAFF

V gene: TRBV15
clone size: -
J gene: TRBJ2-5
CDR3 protein: CATSRDKGETQYF

V gene: TRBV7-6
clone size: -
J gene: TRBJ1-2
CDR3 protein: CASSLVRGGYTF

V gene: TRBV5-1
clone size: -
J gene: TRBJ2-6
CDR3 protein: CASSLVPLSGANVLTF

V gene: TRBV27
clone size: -
J gene: TRBJ1-1
CDR3 protein: CASSYRRGRFPEAFF